The T cell receptor beta chain described here comes from a study of T cells in Graves' hyperthyroidism and ophthalmopathy. This clonotype came up many times. RNA transcripts served as the template for amplifying TCR beta CDR3 regions. TCR CDR3 regions were first amplified by RT-PCR with HTBI primers. TCRdb processed the multiplex PCR reads anew with MiXCR; each CDR3 protein has one entry. Of roughly 580,000 distinct CDR3 sequences listed, about 14% are singletons. The V gene's germline CDR1 is DFQATT and CDR2 SNEGSKA (reference sequence). This CDR3 is built from 13 residues. The V end was cut by 1 base, the J end by 2 bases, with 6 bases between.

V gene TRBV20-1 combines with J gene TRBJ2-1; D not certain. The specimen sequenced was blood. The receptor was derived from a woman in her twenties or thirties with Graves' hyperthyroidism that later progressed to Graves' ophthalmopathy. In nucleotides, the CDR3 is TGCAGTGCTAGAGTGGCAGCCTACAATGAGCAGTTCTTC. Translation: CSARVAAYNEQFF.